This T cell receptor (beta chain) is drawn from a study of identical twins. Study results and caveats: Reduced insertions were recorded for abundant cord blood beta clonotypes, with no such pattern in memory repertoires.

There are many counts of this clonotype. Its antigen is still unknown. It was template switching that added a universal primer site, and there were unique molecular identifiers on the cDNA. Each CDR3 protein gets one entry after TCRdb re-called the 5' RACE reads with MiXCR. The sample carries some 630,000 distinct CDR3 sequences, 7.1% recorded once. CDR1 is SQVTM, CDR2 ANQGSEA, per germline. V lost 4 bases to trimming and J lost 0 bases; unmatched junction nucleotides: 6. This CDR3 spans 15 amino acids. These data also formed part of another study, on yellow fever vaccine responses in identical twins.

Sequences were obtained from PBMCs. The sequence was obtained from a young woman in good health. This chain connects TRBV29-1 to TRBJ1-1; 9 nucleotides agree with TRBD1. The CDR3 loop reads CSVVKTGGLNTEAFF. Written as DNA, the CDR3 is TGCAGCGTTGTAAAAACAGGGGGCCTGAACACTGAAGCTTTCTTT.